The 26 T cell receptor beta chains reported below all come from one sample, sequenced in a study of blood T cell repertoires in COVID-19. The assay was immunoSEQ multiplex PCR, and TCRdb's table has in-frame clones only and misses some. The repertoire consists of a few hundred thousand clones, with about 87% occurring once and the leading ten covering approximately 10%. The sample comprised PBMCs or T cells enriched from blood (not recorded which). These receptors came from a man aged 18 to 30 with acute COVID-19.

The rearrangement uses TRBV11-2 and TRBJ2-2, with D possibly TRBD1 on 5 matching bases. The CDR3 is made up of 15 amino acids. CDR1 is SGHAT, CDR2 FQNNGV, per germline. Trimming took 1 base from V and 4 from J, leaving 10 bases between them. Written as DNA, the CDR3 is TGTGCCAGCAGCTTAGTAGGTGGGGCCACCGGGGAGCTGTTTTTT. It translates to CASSLVGGATGELFF.

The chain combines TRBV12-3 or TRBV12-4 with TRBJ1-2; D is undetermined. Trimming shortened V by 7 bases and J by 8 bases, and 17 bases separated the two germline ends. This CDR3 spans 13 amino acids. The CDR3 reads CASTAGIRQGYTF. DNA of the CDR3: TGTGCCAGCACCGCCGGGATTAGGCAGGGCTACACCTTC.

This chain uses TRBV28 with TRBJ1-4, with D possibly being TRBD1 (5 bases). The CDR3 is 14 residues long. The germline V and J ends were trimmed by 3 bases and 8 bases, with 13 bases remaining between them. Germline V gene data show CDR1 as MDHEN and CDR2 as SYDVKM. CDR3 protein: CASSFRQNGEKLFF. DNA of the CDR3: TGTGCCAGCAGTTTTCGACAGAACGGAGAAAAACTGTTTTTT.

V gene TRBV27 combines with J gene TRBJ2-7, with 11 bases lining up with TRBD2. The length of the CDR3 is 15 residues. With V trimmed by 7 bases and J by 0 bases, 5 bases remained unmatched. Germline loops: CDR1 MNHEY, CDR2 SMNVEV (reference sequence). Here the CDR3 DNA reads TGTGCCAGCACCAGACTAGCGGGGACCTCCTACGAGCAGTACTTC. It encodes CASTRLAGTSYEQYF.

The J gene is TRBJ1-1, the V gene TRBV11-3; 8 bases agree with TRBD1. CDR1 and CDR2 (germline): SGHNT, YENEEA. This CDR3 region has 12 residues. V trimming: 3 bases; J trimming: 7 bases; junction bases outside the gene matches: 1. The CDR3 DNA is TGTGCCAGCAGCTTTGGGACAGGTGAAGCTTTCTTT. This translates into CASSFGTGEAFF.

The CDR3 here is CASSTVSQGNSPLHF. CDR3 DNA sequence: TGTGCCAGTAGTACGGTCAGTCAGGGGAATTCACCCCTCCACTTT. The rearrangement uses TRBV19 and TRBJ1-6; perhaps TRBD1 as D (6 bases). Trimming stripped 4 bases from V and 7 bases from J, with 14 bases between. The germline V gene encodes CDR1 LNHDA and CDR2 SQIVND (reference sequence). The CDR3 extends over 15 amino acids.

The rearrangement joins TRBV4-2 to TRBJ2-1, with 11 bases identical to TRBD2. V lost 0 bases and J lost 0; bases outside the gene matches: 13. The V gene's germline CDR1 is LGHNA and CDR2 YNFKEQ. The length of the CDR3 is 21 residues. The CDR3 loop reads CASSQDHTSGRSRISYNEQFF. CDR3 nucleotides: TGTGCCAGCAGCCAAGATCACACTAGCGGGAGATCCCGAATCTCCTACAATGAGCAGTTCTTC.

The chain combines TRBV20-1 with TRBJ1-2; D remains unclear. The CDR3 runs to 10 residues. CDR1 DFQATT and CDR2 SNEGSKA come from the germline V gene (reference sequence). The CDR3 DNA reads TGCACCCTAGCGGACTATGGCTACACCTTC. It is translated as CTLADYGYTF.

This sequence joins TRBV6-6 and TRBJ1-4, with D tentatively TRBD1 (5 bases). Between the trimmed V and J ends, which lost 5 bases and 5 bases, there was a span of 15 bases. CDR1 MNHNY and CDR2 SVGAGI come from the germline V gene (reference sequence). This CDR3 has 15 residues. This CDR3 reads CASSPSRGRNEKLFF. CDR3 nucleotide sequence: TGTGCCAGCAGTCCCTCAAGGGGTCGAAATGAAAAACTGTTTTTT.

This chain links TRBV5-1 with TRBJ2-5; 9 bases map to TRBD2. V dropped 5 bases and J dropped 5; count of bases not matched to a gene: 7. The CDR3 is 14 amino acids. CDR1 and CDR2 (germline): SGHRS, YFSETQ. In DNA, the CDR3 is TGCGCCAGCAGACTTAGCGGGAGACGGGAGACCCAGTACTTC. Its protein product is CASRLSGRRETQYF.

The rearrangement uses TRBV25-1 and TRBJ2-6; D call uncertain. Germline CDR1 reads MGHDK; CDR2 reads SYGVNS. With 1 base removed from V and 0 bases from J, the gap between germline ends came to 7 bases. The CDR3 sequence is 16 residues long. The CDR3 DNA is TGTGCCAGCAGTGAATTCCGAGGCTCTGGGGCCAACGTCCTGACTTTC. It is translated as CASSEFRGSGANVLTF.

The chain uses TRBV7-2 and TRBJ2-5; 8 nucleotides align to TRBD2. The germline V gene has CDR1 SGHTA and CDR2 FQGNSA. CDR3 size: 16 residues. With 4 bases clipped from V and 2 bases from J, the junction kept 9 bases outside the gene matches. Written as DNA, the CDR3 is TGTGCCAGCAGCTCCAGACGGGGGGGGCTACAAGAGACCCAGTACTTC. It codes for CASSSRRGGLQETQYF. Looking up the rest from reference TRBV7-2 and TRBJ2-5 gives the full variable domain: GAGVSQSPSNKVTEKGKDVELRCDPISGHTALYWYRQSLGQGLEFLIYFQGNSAPDKSGLPSDRFSAERTGGSVSTLTIQRTQQEDSAVYLCASSSRRGGLQETQYFGPGTRLLVL.

CDR3 sequence (DNA): TGTGCCAGTAGTACGGGAGTATCCAATGAGCAGTTCTTC. This codes for CASSTGVSNEQFF. This chain joins TRBV19 and TRBJ2-1; D perhaps matches TRBD2 (6 bases). V gave up 4 bases and J gave up 6 bases, with 10 bases separating them. The V gene's germline CDR1 is LNHDA and CDR2 SQIVND (reference sequence). CDR3 size: 13 residues.

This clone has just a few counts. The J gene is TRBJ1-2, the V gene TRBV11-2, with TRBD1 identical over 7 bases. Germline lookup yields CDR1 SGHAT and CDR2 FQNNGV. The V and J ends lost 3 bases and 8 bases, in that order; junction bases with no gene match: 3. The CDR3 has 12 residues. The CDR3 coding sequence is TGTGCCAGCAGCTTCCAGGGGGTAGGCTACACCTTC. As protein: CASSFQGVGYTF.

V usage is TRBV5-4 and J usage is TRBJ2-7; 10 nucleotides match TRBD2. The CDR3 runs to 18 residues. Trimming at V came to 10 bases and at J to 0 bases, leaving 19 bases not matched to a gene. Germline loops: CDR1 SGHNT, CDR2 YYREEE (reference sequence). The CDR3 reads CAVTTGGLAAYSSYEQYF. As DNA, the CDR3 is TGTGCCGTCACGACCGGCGGACTAGCGGCTTATAGCTCCTACGAGCAGTACTTC.

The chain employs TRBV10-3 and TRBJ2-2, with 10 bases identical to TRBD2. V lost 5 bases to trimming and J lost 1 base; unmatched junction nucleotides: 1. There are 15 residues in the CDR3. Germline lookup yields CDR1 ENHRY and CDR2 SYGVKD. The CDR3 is CAISLAGENTGELFF. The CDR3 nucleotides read TGTGCCATCAGTCTAGCGGGAGAGAACACCGGGGAGCTGTTTTTT.

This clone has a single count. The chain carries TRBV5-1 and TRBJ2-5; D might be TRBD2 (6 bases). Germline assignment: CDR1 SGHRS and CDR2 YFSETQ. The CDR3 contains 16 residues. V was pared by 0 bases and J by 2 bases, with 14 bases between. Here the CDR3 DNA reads TGCGCCAGCAGCTTGGAGGGGCGGGACTCACAAGAGACCCAGTACTTC. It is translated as CASSLEGRDSQETQYF. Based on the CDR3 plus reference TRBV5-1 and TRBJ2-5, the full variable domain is KAGVTQTPRYLIKTRGQQVTLSCSPISGHRSVSWYQQTPGQGLQFLFEYFSETQRNKGNFPGRFSGRQFSNSRSEMNVSTLELGDSALYLCASSLEGRDSQETQYFGPGTRLLVL.

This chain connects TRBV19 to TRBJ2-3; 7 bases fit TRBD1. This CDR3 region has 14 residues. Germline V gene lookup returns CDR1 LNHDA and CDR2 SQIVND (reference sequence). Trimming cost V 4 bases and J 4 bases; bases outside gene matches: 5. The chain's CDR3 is CASSTTGPADTQYF. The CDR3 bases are TGTGCCAGTAGTACGACAGGGCCCGCAGATACGCAGTATTTT.

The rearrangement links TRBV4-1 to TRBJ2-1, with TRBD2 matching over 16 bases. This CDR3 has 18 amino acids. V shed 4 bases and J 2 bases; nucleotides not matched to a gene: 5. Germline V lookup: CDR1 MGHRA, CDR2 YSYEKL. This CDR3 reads CASSLTGLAGGTYNEQFF. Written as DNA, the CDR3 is TGCGCCAGCAGCCTCACGGGACTAGCGGGAGGGACCTACAATGAGCAGTTCTTC.

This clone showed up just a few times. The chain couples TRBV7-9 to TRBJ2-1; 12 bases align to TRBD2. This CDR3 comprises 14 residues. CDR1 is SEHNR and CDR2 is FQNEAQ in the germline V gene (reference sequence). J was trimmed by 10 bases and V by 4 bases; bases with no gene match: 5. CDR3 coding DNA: TGTGCCAGCAGCTCCGGGACTAGCGGGCGCGAGCAGTTCTTC. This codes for CASSSGTSGREQFF. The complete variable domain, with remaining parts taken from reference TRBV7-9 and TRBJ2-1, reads DTGVSQNPRHKITKRGQNVTFRCDPISEHNRLYWYRQTLGQGPEFLTYFQNEAQLEKSRLLSDRFSAERPKGSFSTLEIQRTEQGDSAMYLCASSSGTSGREQFFGPGTRLTVL.

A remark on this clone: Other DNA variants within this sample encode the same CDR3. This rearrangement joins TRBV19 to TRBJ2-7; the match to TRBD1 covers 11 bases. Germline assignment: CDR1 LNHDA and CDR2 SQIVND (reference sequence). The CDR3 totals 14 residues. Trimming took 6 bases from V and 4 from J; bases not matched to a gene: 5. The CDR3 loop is CASSPGQGAYEQYF. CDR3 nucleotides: TGTGCCAGTAGCCCAGGACAGGGGGCTTACGAGCAGTACTTC.

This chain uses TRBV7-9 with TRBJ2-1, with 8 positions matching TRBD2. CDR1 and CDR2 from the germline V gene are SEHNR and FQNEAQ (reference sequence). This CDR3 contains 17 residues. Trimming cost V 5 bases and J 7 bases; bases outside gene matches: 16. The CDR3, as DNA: TGTGCCAGCAGCCCAGCGACTGGAGCGGGAGAAGTGAATGAGCAGTTCTTC. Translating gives CASSPATGAGEVNEQFF.

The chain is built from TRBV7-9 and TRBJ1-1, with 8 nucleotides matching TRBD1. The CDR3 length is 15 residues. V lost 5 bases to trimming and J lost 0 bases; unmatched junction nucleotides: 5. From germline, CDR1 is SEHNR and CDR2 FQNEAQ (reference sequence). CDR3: CASSRGDRMNTEAFF. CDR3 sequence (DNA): TGTGCCAGCAGCAGGGGGGACAGGATGAACACTGAAGCTTTCTTT.

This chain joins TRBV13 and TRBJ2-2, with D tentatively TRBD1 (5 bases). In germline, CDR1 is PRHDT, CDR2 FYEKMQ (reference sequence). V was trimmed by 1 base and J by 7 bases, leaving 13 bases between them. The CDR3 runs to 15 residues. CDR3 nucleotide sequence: TGTGCCAGCAGCTTAGACAGGAAGGGGATCGGGGAGCTGTTTTTT. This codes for CASSLDRKGIGELFF.

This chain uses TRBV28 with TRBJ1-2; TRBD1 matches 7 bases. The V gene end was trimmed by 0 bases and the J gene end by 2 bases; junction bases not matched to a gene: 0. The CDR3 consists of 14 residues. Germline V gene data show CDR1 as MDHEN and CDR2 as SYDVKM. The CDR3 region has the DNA TGTGCCAGCAGTTTATGGGGACAGAACTATGGCTACACCTTC. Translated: CASSLWGQNYGYTF.

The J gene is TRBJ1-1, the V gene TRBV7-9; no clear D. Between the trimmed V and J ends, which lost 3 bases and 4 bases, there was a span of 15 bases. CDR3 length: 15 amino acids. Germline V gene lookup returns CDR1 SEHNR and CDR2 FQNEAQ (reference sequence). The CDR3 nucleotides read TGTGCCAGCAGCTTTCGTAACAGCCCTTCCACTGAAGCTTTCTTT. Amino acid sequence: CASSFRNSPSTEAFF.